The text below deals with one T cell receptor beta chain. Its antigen is currently unknown. A read error may produce the germline difference seen at one junction end. Cultured CD4+ T-cell DNA underwent Oncomine TCR Beta short-read sequencing. Cultured CD4+ T cells yielded the extracted genomic DNA. TCRdb reanalysed the PCR reads using MiXCR and keeps one entry per CDR3 protein. The repertoire holds about 26,000 distinct CDR3 sequences, with roughly 40% as singletons. Germline V lookup: CDR1 SGHVS, CDR2 FQNEAQ. CDR3 length: 16 amino acids. These data are taken from a study of vaccination and CD4 T cells after COVID-19. Study background: The post-vaccine samples came a median 72 days after dose two (range 14 to 241).

Treatment meaning: roughly 11-day PBMC culture with coronavirus spike peptide pools or control peptides (ViraFEST assay). Following expansion of antigen-specific T cells with peptide pools, ViraFEST then sequenced TCRs. This sequence originates from a human donor who had recovered from COVID-19. The genes are TRBV7-8 and TRBJ1-5; maybe TRBD1 (5 bases). Input material: CD4+ T cells from blood, cultured in vitro. The CDR3 here is CASSLAAGVYNQPQHF. The DNA for the CDR3 is TGTGCCAGCAGCCTAGCGGCGGGGGTATACAATCAGCCCCAGCATTTT.